Sequencing of this TCR beta chain was carried out in a study of shared clonotypes between healthy human individuals. Germline values: CDR1 LNHDA, CDR2 SQIVND (reference sequence). With 0 bases removed from V and 2 bases from J, the gap between germline ends came to 19 bases. There are 18 residues in the CDR3. Profiled with immunoSEQ multiplex PCR; TCRdb holds only in-frame clones, not every one. The sample comprises millions of clones, just over 90% of which are singletons, and over 0.12% rests with the top ten. This sequence was found in a young man in good health. The chain combines TRBV19 with TRBJ1-2, with a tentative D call TRBD1 (6 bases). Sequencing was done on a sample of naive CD4+ T cells sorted from blood. Subset given: CD45RA+ positively selected. CDR3 DNA sequence: TGTGCCAGTAGTATAGATCAAACAGGGAACAGGGCAAACTATGGCTACACCTTC. Its protein product is CASSIDQTGNRANYGYTF.